The subject of this entry is one TCR beta chain. Its specificity is not known. This CDR3 region has 13 residues. V was trimmed by 7 bases and J by 5 bases, leaving 14 bases between them. Amplified TCR beta CDR3 regions derived from RNA transcripts. During a first-round RT-PCR of the TCR CDR3, the HTBI primer set was used. TCRdb re-called the multiplex PCR reads through MiXCR, storing one row per CDR3 protein. The table shows a few hundred thousand distinct CDR3 sequences, with 40% to 50% occurring only once. This sample was taken from a study of T cells in Graves' hyperthyroidism and ophthalmopathy. Overall study findings and caveats: Researchers report that a 13 V-J model separated ophthalmopathy from stable hyperthyroidism.

The chain is built from TRBV12-3 or TRBV12-4 and TRBJ2-5; either TRBD1 or TRBD2 may fit D (6 bases each). The clonotype was recovered from an adult woman with Graves' disease, either hyperthyroidism or ophthalmopathy (not recorded which). Sequencing was done on a sample of peripheral blood or thyroid tissue (not recorded which). The CDR3 coding sequence is TGTGCCAGCAATGCAGGGGCGGGGGAGACCCAGTACTTC. Its translation is CASNAGAGETQYF.